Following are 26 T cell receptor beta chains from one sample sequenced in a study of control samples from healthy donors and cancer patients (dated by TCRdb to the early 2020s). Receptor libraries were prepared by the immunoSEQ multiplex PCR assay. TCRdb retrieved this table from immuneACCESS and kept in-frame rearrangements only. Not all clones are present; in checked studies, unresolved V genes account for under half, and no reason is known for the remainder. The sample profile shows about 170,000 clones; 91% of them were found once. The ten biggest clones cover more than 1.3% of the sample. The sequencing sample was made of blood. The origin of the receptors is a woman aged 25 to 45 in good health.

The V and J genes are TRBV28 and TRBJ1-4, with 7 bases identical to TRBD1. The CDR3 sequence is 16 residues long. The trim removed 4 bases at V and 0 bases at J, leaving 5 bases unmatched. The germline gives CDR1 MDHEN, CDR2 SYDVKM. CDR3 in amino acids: CASSYIGTATNEKLFF. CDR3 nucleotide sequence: TGTGCCAGCAGTTATATAGGGACAGCAACTAATGAAAAACTGTTTTTT.

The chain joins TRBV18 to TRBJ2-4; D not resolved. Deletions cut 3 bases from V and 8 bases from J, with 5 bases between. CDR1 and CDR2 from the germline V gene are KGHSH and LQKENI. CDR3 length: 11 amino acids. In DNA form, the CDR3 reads TGTGCCAGCTCACCGGGTGACATTCAGTACTTC. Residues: CASSPGDIQYF. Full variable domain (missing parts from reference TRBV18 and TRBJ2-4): NAGVMQNPRHLVRRRGQEARLRCSPMKGHSHVYWYRQLPEEGLKFMVYLQKENIIDESGMPKERFSAEFPKEGPSILRIQQVVRGDSAAYFCASSPGDIQYFGAGTRLSVL.

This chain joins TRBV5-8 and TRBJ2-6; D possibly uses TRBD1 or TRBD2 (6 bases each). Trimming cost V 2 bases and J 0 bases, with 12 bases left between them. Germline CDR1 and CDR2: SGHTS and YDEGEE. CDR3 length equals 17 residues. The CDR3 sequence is CASSLQGGYSGANVLTF. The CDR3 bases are TGTGCCAGCAGCTTACAGGGAGGTTACTCTGGGGCCAACGTCCTGACTTTC.

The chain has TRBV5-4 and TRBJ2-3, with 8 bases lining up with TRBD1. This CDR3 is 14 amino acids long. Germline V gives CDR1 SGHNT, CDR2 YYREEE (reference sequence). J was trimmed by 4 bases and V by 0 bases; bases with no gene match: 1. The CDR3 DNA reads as TGTGCCAGCAGCTTGGGACAGGGGCCAGATACGCAGTATTTT. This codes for CASSLGQGPDTQYF. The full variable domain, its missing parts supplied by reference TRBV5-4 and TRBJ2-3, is ETGVTQSPTHLIKTRGQQVTLRCSSQSGHNTVSWYQQALGQGPQFIFQYYREEENGRGNFPPRFSGLQFPNYSSELNVNALELDDSALYLCASSLGQGPDTQYFGPGTRLTVL.

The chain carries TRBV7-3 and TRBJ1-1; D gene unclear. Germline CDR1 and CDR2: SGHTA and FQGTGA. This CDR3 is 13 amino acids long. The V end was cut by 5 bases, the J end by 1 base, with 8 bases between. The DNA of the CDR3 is TGTGCCAGCAGCCATGGGGAGAACACTGAAGCTTTCTTT. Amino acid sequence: CASSHGENTEAFF. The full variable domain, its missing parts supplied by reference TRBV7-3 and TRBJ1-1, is GAGVSQTPSNKVTEKGKYVELRCDPISGHTALYWYRQSLGQGPEFLIYFQGTGAADDSGLPNDRFFAVRPEGSVSTLKIQRTERGDSAVYLCASSHGENTEAFFGQGTRLTVV.

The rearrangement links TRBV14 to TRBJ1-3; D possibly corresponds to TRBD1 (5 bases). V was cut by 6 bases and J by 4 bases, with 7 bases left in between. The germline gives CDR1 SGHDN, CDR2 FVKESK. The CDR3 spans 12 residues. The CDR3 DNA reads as TGTGCCAGCAGGGGGCTCGGAAACACCATATATTTT. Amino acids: CASRGLGNTIYF.

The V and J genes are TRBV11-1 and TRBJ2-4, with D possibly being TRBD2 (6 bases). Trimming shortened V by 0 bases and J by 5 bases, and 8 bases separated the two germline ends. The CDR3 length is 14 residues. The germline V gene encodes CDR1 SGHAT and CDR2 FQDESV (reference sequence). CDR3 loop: CASSLAGGQNIQYF. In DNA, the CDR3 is TGTGCCAGCAGCTTAGCGGGGGGACAAAACATTCAGTACTTC. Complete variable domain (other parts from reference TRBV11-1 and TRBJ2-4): EAEVAQSPRYKITEKSQAVAFWCDPISGHATLYWYRQILGQGPELLVQFQDESVVDDSQLPKDRFSAERLKGVDSTLKIQPAELGDSAMYLCASSLAGGQNIQYFGAGTRLSVL.

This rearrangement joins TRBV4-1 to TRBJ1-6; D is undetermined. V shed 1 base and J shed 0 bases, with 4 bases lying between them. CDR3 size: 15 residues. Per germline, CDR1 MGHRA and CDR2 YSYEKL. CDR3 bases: TGCGCCAGCAGCCAAGGGAGCTCCTATAATTCACCCCTCCACTTT. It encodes CASSQGSSYNSPLHF.

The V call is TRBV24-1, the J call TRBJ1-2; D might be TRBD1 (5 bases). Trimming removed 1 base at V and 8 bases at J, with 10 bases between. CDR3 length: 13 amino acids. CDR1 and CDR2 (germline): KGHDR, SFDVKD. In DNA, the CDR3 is TGTGCCACCAGTGATTTCGGAGGGGCGGGCTACACCTTC. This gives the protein CATSDFGGAGYTF.

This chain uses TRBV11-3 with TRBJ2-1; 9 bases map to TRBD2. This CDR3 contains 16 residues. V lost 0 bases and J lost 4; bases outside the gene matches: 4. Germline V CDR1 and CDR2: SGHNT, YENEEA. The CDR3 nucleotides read TGTGCCAGCAGCTTAGAGAGACTAGCGGTATACAATGAGCAGTTCTTC. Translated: CASSLERLAVYNEQFF. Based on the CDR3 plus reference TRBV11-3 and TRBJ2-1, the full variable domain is EAGVVQSPRYKIIEKKQPVAFWCNPISGHNTLYWYLQNLGQGPELLIRYENEEAVDDSQLPKDRFSAERLKGVDSTLKIQPAELGDSAVYLCASSLERLAVYNEQFFGPGTRLTVL.

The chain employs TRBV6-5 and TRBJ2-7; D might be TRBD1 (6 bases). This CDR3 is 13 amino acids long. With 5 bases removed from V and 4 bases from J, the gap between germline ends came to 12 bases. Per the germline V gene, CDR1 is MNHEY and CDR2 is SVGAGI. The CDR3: CASSQGLLYEQYF. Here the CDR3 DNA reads TGTGCCAGCAGTCAGGGGCTCCTTTACGAGCAGTACTTC.

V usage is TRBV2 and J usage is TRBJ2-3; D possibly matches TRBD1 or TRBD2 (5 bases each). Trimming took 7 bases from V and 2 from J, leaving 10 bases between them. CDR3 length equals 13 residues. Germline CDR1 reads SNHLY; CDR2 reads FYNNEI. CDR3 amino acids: CASKGTFTDTQYF. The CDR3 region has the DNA TGTGCCAGCAAAGGGACGTTCACAGATACGCAGTATTTT.

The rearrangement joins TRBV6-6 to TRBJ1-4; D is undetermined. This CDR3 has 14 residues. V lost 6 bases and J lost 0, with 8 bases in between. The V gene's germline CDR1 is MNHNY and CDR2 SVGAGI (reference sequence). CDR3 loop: CASSHRSTNEKLFF. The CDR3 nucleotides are TGTGCCAGCAGCCACAGATCAACTAATGAAAAACTGTTTTTT.

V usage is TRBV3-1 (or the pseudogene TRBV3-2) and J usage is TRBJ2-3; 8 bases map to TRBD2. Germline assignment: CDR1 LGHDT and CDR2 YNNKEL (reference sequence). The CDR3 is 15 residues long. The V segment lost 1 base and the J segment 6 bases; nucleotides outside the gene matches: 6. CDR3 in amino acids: CASSQGRGAGDTQYF. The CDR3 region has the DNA TGTGCCAGCAGCCAAGGGCGGGGGGCCGGGGATACGCAGTATTTT.

The CDR3 bases are TGTGCCAGCAGCTTAGTTTCACAGAACACCGGGGAGCTGTTTTTT. Its protein is CASSLVSQNTGELFF. The V call is TRBV7-2, the J call TRBJ2-2; D call uncertain. Looked up from germline, CDR1 is SGHTA and CDR2 is FQGNSA. This CDR3 is built from 15 residues. V lost 1 base to trimming and J lost 1 base, with 7 bases between them. The variable domain in full, with the rest retrieved from reference TRBV7-2 and TRBJ2-2, is GAGVSQSPSNKVTEKGKDVELRCDPISGHTALYWYRQSLGQGLEFLIYFQGNSAPDKSGLPSDRFSAERTGGSVSTLTIQRTQQEDSAVYLCASSLVSQNTGELFFGEGSRLTVL.

The CDR3 nucleotides are TGTGCCACCAGTGATAACACGGTGACCTATGGCTACACCTTC. Translating it yields CATSDNTVTYGYTF. V usage is TRBV24-1 and J usage is TRBJ1-2; no reliable D call. In germline, CDR1 is KGHDR, CDR2 SFDVKD. Trimming cost V 3 bases and J 4 bases, with 11 bases left between them. The CDR3 contains 14 residues.

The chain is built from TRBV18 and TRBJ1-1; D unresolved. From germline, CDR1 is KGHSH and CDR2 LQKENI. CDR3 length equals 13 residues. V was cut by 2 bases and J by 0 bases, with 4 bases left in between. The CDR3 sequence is CASSPGLNTEAFF. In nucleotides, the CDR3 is TGTGCCAGCTCACCAGGGCTGAACACTGAAGCTTTCTTT.

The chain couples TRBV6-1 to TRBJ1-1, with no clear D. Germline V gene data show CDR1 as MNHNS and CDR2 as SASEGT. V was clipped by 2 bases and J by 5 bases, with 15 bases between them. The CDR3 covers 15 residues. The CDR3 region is CASSEWWRVGTEAFF. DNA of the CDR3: TGTGCCAGCAGTGAATGGTGGAGGGTTGGAACTGAAGCTTTCTTT.

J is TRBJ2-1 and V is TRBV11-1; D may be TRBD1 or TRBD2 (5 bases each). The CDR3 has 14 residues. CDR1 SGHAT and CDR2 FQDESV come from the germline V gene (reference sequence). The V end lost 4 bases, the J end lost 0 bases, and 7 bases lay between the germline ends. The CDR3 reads CASSWGSSYNEQFF. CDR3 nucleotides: TGTGCCAGCAGCTGGGGGAGCTCCTACAATGAGCAGTTCTTC.

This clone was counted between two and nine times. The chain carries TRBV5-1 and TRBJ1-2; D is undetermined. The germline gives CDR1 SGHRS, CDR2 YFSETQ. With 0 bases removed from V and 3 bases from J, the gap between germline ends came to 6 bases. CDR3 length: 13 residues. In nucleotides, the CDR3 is TGCGCCAGCAGCTTGGCCGGGGACTATGGCTACACCTTC. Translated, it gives CASSLAGDYGYTF.

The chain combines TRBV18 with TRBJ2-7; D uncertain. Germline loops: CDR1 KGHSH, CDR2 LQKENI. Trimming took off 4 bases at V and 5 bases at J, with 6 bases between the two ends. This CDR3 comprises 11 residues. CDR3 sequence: CASSREDEQYF. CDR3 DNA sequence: TGTGCCAGCTCACGAGAGGACGAGCAGTACTTC.

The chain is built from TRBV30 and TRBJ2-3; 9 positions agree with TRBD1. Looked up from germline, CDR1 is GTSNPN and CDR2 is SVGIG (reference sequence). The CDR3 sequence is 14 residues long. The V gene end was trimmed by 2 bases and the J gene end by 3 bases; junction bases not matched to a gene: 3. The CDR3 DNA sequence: TGTGCCTGGAGTCAGGACAGGGGTACAGATACGCAGTATTTT. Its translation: CAWSQDRGTDTQYF.

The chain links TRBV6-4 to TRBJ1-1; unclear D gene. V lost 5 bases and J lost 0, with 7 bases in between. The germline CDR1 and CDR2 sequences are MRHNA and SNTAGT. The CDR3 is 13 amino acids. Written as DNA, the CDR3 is TGTGCCAGCAGTCCCACTATGAACACTGAAGCTTTCTTT. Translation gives CASSPTMNTEAFF.

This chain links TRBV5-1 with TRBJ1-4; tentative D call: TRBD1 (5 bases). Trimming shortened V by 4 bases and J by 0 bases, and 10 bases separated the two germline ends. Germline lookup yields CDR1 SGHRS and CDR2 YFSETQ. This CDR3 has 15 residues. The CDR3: CASSPRQSTNEKLFF. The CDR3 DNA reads TGCGCCAGCAGCCCCCGACAGTCAACTAATGAAAAACTGTTTTTT.

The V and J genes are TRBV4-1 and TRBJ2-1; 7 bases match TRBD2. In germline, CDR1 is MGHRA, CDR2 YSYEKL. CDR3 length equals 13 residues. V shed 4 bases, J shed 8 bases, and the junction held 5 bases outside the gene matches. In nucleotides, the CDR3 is TGCGCCAGCAGCCCTTCCCTAGCGGATGAGCAGTTCTTC. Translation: CASSPSLADEQFF.

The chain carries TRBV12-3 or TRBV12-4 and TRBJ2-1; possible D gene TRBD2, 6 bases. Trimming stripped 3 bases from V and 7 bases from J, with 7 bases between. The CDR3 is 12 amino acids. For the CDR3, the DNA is TGTGCCAGCAGTTTTGGGGGGAATGAGCAGTTCTTC. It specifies CASSFGGNEQFF.